This TCR beta chain came from a study of CD8 T cells in ankylosing spondylitis. The sample holds many counts of this clonotype. From the 5' RACE reads, TCRdb called clonotypes with MiXCR, one entry per CDR3 protein. The table has roughly 160,000 distinct CDR3 sequences, about 9.9% seen once. The V end was cut by 4 bases, the J end by 2 bases, with 8 bases between. The CDR3 is 13 amino acids. Germline V CDR1 and CDR2: SGHRS, YFSETQ. The receptor comes from a male donor with ankylosing spondylitis or in good health (not recorded which). The sample was blood, either unsorted or a sorted T cell fraction (not recorded which). The genes are TRBV5-1 and TRBJ2-3, with no clear D. DNA for the CDR3: TGCGCCAGCAGCACGGAAGTCACAGATACGCAGTATTTT. This encodes CASSTEVTDTQYF.